This entry lists 3 T cell receptor beta chains sequenced from one sample in a study of blood T cell repertoires in COVID-19. Measured with immunoSEQ multiplex PCR; TCRdb has only the in-frame clones, and not every one. This sample has 430,000 or so clones, with approximately 90% found just once. The sequenced sample was PBMCs or T cells enriched from blood (not recorded which). The source of these receptors is a woman aged 40-49 years who had recovered from COVID-19.

The genes are TRBV7-9 and TRBJ2-3; 12 nucleotides match TRBD1. V dropped 5 bases and J dropped 3; count of bases not matched to a gene: 9. The CDR3 totals 17 residues. Germline values: CDR1 SEHNR, CDR2 FQNEAQ (reference sequence). CDR3 loop: CASSHSGTGGYTDTQYF. Written as DNA, the CDR3 is TGTGCCAGCAGCCATTCCGGGACAGGGGGCTATACAGATACGCAGTATTTT.

The J gene is TRBJ1-2, the V gene TRBV19, with 8 positions matching TRBD1. V was clipped by 6 bases and J by 12 bases; unmatched bases: 21. The CDR3 consists of 16 residues. The germline V gene has CDR1 LNHDA and CDR2 SQIVND (reference sequence). The CDR3 bases are TGTGCCAGTAGATTCCACCGACAGGGGAGATGGGGGGGGAACACCTTC. This codes for CASRFHRQGRWGGNTF.

Here the CDR3 reads CASSFSGTGGEQFF. DNA for the CDR3: TGTGCCAGCAGCTTTTCCGGGACAGGCGGGGAGCAGTTCTTC. The rearrangement links TRBV11-3 to TRBJ2-1; 8 bases agree with TRBD1. With V trimmed by 3 bases and J by 10 bases, 8 bases remained unmatched. The CDR3 length is 14 residues. The germline V gene has CDR1 SGHNT and CDR2 YENEEA.